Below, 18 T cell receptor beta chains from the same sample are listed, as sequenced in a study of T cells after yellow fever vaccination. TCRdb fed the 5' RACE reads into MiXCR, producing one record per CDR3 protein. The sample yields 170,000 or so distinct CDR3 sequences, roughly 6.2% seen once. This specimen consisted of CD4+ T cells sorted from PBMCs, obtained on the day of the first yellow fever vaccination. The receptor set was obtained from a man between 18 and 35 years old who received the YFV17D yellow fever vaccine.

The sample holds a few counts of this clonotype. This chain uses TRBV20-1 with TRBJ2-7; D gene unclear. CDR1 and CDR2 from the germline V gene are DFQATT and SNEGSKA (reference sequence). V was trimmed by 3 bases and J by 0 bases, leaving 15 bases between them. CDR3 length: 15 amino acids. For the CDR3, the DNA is TGCAGTGCTAGTTTTATTGGCTCCCACTCCTACGAGCAGTACTTC. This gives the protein CSASFIGSHSYEQYF.

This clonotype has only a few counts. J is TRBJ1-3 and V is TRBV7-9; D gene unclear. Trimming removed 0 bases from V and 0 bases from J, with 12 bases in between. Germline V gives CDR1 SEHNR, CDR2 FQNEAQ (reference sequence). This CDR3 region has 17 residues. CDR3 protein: CASSLAPTPFSGNTIYF. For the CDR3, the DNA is TGTGCCAGCAGCTTAGCCCCAACTCCCTTCTCTGGAAACACCATATATTTT.

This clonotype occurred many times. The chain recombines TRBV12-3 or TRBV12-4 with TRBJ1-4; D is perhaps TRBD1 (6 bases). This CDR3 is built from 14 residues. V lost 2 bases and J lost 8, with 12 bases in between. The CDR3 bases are TGTGCCAGCAGTTTAATACAGGGAGGAGAAAAACTGTTTTTT. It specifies CASSLIQGGEKLFF.

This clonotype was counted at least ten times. Here the CDR3 reads CASSSSDRVAFF. The CDR3 DNA reads TGTGCCAGCAGCTCCTCGGACAGGGTGGCTTTCTTT. The rearrangement uses TRBV7-9 and TRBJ1-1; 8 positions agree with TRBD1. CDR3 size: 12 residues. V trimming: 4 bases; J trimming: 11 bases; junction bases outside the gene matches: 6. Germline CDR1 and CDR2: SEHNR and FQNEAQ (reference sequence).

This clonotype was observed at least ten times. CDR3 sequence (DNA): TGTGCCAGCAGTCGGGACAGCGTGGGGGACCCTGAAGCTTTCTTT. This translates into CASSRDSVGDPEAFF. The chain joins TRBV12-3 or TRBV12-4 to TRBJ1-1; 7 nucleotides line up with TRBD1. The CDR3 runs to 15 residues. V shed 5 bases and J 6 bases; nucleotides not matched to a gene: 12.

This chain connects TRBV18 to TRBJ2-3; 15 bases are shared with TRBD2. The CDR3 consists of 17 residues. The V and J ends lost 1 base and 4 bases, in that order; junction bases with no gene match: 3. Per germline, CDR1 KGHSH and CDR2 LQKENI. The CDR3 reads CASSPQGLAGGPDTQYF. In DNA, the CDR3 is TGTGCCAGCTCACCACAGGGACTAGCGGGGGGCCCAGATACGCAGTATTTT.

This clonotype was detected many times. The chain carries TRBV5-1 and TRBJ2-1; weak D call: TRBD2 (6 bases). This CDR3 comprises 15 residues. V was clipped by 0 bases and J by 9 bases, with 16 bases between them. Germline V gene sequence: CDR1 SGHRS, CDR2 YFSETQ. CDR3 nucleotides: TGCGCCAGCAGCTTGGCCGCGGGGACTTGGGGTGAGCAGTTCTTC. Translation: CASSLAAGTWGEQFF.

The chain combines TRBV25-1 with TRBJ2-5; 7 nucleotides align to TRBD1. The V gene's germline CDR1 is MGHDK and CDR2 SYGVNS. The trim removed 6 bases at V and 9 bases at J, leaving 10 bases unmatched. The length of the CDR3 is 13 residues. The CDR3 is CASSYDRASAQYF. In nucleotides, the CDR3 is TGTGCCAGCAGCTACGACAGGGCCTCGGCCCAGTACTTC.

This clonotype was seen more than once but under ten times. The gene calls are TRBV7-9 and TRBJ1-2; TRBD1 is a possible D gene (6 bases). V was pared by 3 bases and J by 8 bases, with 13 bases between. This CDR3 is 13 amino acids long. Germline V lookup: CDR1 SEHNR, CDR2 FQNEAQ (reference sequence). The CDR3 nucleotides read TGTGCCAGCAGCTTGACCCAGGGGAACGGCTACACCTTC. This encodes CASSLTQGNGYTF.

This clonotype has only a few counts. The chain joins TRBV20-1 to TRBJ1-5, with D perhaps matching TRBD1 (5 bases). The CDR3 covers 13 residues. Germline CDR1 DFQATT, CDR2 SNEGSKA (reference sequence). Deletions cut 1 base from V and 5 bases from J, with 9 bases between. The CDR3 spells CSARGDVDQPQHF. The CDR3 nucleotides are TGCAGTGCTAGAGGGGACGTAGATCAGCCCCAGCATTTT.

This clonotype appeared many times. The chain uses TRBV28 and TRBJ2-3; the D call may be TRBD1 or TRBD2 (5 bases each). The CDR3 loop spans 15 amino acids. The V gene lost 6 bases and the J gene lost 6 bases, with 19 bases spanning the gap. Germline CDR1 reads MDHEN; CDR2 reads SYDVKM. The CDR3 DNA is TGTGCCAGCAGCAGCGCCGGGACCCCCATGGATACGCAGTATTTT. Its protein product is CASSSAGTPMDTQYF.

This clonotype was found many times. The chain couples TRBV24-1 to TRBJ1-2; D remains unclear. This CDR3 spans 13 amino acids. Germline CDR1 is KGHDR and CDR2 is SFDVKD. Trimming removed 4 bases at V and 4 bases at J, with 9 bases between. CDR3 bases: TGTGCCACCAGTGAAGGAGACATCTATGGCTACACCTTC. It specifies CATSEGDIYGYTF.

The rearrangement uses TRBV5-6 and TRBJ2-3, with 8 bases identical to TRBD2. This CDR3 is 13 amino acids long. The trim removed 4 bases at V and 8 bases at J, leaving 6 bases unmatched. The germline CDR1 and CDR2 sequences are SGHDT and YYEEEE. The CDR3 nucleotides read TGTGCCAGCAGCCCGGGGGGGGGCCCTACGCAGTATTTT. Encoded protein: CASSPGGGPTQYF.

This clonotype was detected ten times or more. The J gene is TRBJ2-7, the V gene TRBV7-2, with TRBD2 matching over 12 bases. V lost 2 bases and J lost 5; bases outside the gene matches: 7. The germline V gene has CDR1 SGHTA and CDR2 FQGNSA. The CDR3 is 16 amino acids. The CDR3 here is CASSLIMTSGGHEQYF. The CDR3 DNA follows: TGTGCCAGCAGCTTAATCATGACTAGCGGGGGTCACGAGCAGTACTTC.

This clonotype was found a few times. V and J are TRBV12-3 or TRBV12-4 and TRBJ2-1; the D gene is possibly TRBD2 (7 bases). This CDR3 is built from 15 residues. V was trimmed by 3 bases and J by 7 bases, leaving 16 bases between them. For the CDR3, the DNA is TGTGCCAGCAGTTTGGTGGCGGGGGCGAGGAATGAGCAGTTCTTC. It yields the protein CASSLVAGARNEQFF.

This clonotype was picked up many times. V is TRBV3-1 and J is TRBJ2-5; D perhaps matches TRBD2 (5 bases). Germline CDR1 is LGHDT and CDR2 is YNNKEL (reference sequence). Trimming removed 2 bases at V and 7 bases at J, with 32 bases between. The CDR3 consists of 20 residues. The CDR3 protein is CASSQPARGPPSIYVWTQYF. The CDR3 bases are TGTGCCAGCAGCCAACCGGCGAGAGGGCCCCCGTCGATATACGTCTGGACCCAGTACTTC.

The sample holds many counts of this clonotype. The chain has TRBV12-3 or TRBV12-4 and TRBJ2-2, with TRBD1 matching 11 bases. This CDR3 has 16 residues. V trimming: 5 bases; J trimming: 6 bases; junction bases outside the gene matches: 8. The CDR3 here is CASSPWTGGAAGELFF. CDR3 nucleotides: TGTGCCAGCAGTCCCTGGACAGGGGGCGCGGCCGGGGAGCTGTTTTTT.

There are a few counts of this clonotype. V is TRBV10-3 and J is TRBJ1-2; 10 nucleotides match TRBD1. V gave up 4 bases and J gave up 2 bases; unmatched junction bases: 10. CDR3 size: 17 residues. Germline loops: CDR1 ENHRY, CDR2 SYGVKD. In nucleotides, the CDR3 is TGTGCCATCAGTGCCTCGGACAGGGGGAGGGGGAACTATGGCTACACCTTC. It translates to CAISASDRGRGNYGYTF.